This passage covers 22 T cell receptor beta chains from one sample sequenced in a study of blood T cell repertoires in COVID-19. The assay was immunoSEQ multiplex PCR, and TCRdb's table has in-frame clones only and misses some. The table has over 150,000 clones, roughly four fifths seen once. Sequencing was performed on peripheral blood. The source is a woman in her seventies with COVID-19, enrolled during active disease.

The chain links TRBV10-1 to TRBJ2-7; no clear D. Per germline, CDR1 WNHNN and CDR2 SYGVQD (reference sequence). The CDR3 sequence is 15 residues long. Trimming shortened V by 1 base and J by 4 bases, and 14 bases separated the two germline ends. The CDR3 is CASSELQATFYEQYF. In DNA, the CDR3 is TGCGCCAGCAGTGAGTTGCAGGCAACCTTTTACGAGCAGTACTTC.

This sequence joins TRBV24-1 and TRBJ1-1, with D possibly matching TRBD1 (5 bases). The CDR3 totals 19 residues. Trimming pared 1 base from V and 0 bases from J, leaving 20 bases between. The germline gives CDR1 KGHDR, CDR2 SFDVKD. The CDR3: CATSDFGTRGSPMNTEAFF. CDR3 bases: TGTGCCACCAGTGATTTTGGCACACGGGGGTCCCCCATGAACACTGAAGCTTTCTTT.

This clone appeared a few times. This rearrangement joins TRBV5-8 to TRBJ1-1; 10 nucleotides match TRBD1. Germline CDR1 and CDR2: SGHTS and YDEGEE. This CDR3 comprises 15 residues. V was clipped by 4 bases and J by 4 bases; unmatched bases: 7. The CDR3 sequence is CASSRRQGAGTEAFF. The CDR3 DNA reads as TGTGCCAGCAGCCGACGACAGGGGGCAGGCACTGAAGCTTTCTTT.

This clone was counted a few times. CDR3: CAIRAQSYNSPLHF. CDR3 DNA sequence: TGTGCCATCAGAGCACAGAGCTATAATTCACCCCTCCACTTT. The chain is built from TRBV10-3 and TRBJ1-6; the D is unclear. This CDR3 contains 14 residues. Trimming took 6 bases from V and 3 from J, leaving 9 bases between them. Per the germline V gene, CDR1 is ENHRY and CDR2 is SYGVKD.

The rearrangement uses TRBV30 and TRBJ1-4; 8 bases map to TRBD1. V dropped 2 bases and J dropped 3; count of bases not matched to a gene: 5. Germline assignment: CDR1 GTSNPN and CDR2 SVGIG (reference sequence). The CDR3 covers 15 residues. CDR3 sequence reads: CAWSTVGQANEKLFF. In DNA, the CDR3 is TGTGCCTGGAGTACGGTGGGACAGGCTAATGAAAAACTGTTTTTT.

This clone was seen only a few times. The V call is TRBV11-2, the J call TRBJ2-7; weak D call: TRBD2 (5 bases). The V and J ends lost 3 bases and 6 bases respectively, with 9 bases between them. CDR1 and CDR2 from the germline V gene are SGHAT and FQNNGV. The CDR3 extends over 12 amino acids. DNA for the CDR3: TGTGCCAGCAGCTTCAGCGGAATCGAGCAGTACTTC. Amino acid sequence: CASSFSGIEQYF.

The genes are TRBV3-1 (or the pseudogene TRBV3-2) and TRBJ2-7; 7 nucleotides line up with TRBD2. Germline CDR1 and CDR2: LGHDT and YNNKEL (reference sequence). The CDR3 loop spans 11 amino acids. CDR3 DNA: TGTGCTGCTAGCGGAGCCTACGAGCAGTACTTC. Its translation: CAASGAYEQYF.

The chain uses TRBV5-1 and TRBJ2-3, with D tentatively TRBD2 (5 bases). Germline CDR1 SGHRS, CDR2 YFSETQ. This CDR3 is built from 13 residues. Trimming pared 0 bases from V and 6 bases from J, leaving 8 bases between. The CDR3 sequence: CASSLASPDTQYF. The CDR3 DNA follows: TGCGCCAGCAGCTTGGCTAGCCCCGATACGCAGTATTTT.

This clone has just one count. V is TRBV7-7 and J is TRBJ2-2; 9 nucleotides match TRBD2. V trimming: 5 bases; J trimming: 6 bases; junction bases outside the gene matches: 10. The V gene's germline CDR1 is SSHAT and CDR2 FNYEAQ (reference sequence). The CDR3 sequence is 16 residues long. DNA for the CDR3: TGTGCCAGCAGCCTCAGGGGCGGGAGGGCCGCCGGGGAGCTGTTTTTT. It encodes CASSLRGGRAAGELFF.

A remark on this clone: Mismatch with germline at one junction end may stem from a read error. This chain connects TRBV6-1 to TRBJ1-6, with D perhaps matching TRBD1 (6 bases). The CDR3 is made up of 18 amino acids. The germline gives CDR1 MNHNS, CDR2 SASEGT. This chain's CDR3 is CASSKAGTRAIGYSPLHF. The CDR3 coding sequence is TGTGCCAGCAGTAAAGCCGGGACAAGGGCTATCGGATATTCACCCCTCCACTTT.

The chain carries TRBV14 and TRBJ2-1, with 9 bases identical to TRBD2. The V gene end was trimmed by 4 bases and the J gene end by 4 bases; junction bases not matched to a gene: 5. In germline, CDR1 is SGHDN, CDR2 FVKESK. This CDR3 comprises 15 residues. CDR3 coding DNA: TGTGCCAGCAGCCCTCCGGCGGGAGGGTACAATGAGCAGTTCTTC. Amino acid sequence: CASSPPAGGYNEQFF.

This sequence joins TRBV14 and TRBJ2-3, with D perhaps matching TRBD2 (7 bases). V was pared by 3 bases and J by 5 bases, with 15 bases between. CDR1 is SGHDN and CDR2 is FVKESK in the germline V gene. The CDR3 has 15 amino acids. The CDR3 DNA reads TGTGCCAGCAGCCACGCGGGGGCTACGTTAGATACGCAGTATTTT. It specifies CASSHAGATLDTQYF. The whole variable domain, filled in from reference TRBV14 and TRBJ2-3, reads EAGVTQFPSHSVIEKGQTVTLRCDPISGHDNLYWYRRVMGKEIKFLLHFVKESKQDESGMPNNRFLAERTGGTYSTLKVQPAELEDSGVYFCASSHAGATLDTQYFGPGTRLTVL.

The V and J genes are TRBV7-2 and TRBJ2-7, with a weak D call TRBD2 (5 bases). Trimming took off 5 bases at V and 2 bases at J, with 10 bases between the two ends. The CDR3 has 13 residues. The germline CDR1 and CDR2 sequences are SGHTA and FQGNSA. The CDR3 region has the DNA TGTGCCAGCAGCCCCCCGGGGACCTACGAGCAGTACTTC. This codes for CASSPPGTYEQYF.

This CDR3 is CSVAQGRTEAFF. CDR3 nucleotides: TGCAGCGTGGCACAGGGGCGGACTGAAGCTTTCTTT. The V gene is TRBV29-1, the J gene TRBJ1-1, with TRBD1 matching 7 bases. V trimming: 6 bases; J trimming: 5 bases; junction bases outside the gene matches: 6. CDR3 size: 12 residues. Germline values: CDR1 SQVTM, CDR2 ANQGSEA.

The V and J genes are TRBV7-8 and TRBJ2-1, with D tentatively TRBD1 (5 bases). V lost 7 bases and J 6 bases, leaving 19 bases between the germline ends. CDR1 and CDR2 (germline): SGHVS, FQNEAQ. The CDR3 extends over 15 amino acids. CDR3 DNA: TGTGCCAGCAACAAGGAACCATACAGGCTCAATGAGCAGTTCTTC. It codes for CASNKEPYRLNEQFF.

This clone turned up a few times. The J gene is TRBJ1-5, the V gene TRBV28, with TRBD1 as a possible D gene (6 bases). This CDR3 contains 15 residues. V shed 6 bases and J shed 1 base, with 13 bases lying between them. CDR1 is MDHEN and CDR2 is SYDVKM in the germline V gene. In DNA form, the CDR3 reads TGTGCCAGCAGAGATACAGGGTCAAGCAATCAGCCCCAGCATTTT. Protein product: CASRDTGSSNQPQHF. The variable domain in full, completed from reference TRBV28 and TRBJ1-5, reads DVKVTQSSRYLVKRTGEKVFLECVQDMDHENMFWYRQDPGLGLRLIYFSYDVKMKEKGDIPEGYSVSREKKERFSLILESASTNQTSMYLCASRDTGSSNQPQHFGDGTRLSIL.

The chain joins TRBV12-3 or TRBV12-4 to TRBJ1-4; tentatively, D is TRBD1 (5 bases). The CDR3 is made up of 13 amino acids. The V and J ends lost 5 bases and 5 bases respectively, with 9 bases between them. CDR3 coding DNA: TGTGCCAGCAGTCTTCAGGGAAATGAAAAACTGTTTTTT. Translation: CASSLQGNEKLFF.

The J gene is TRBJ2-3, the V gene TRBV6-6, with 8 bases matching TRBD1. Germline values: CDR1 MNHNY, CDR2 SVGAGI (reference sequence). The CDR3 covers 15 residues. Unmatched junction bases numbered 5, after V lost 6 bases and J lost 0 bases. The CDR3, as DNA: TGTGCCAGCAGGATCACAGGGGGTAGCACAGATACGCAGTATTTT. It specifies CASRITGGSTDTQYF.

The chain links TRBV5-1 to TRBJ2-7; D is undetermined. The CDR3 extends over 13 amino acids. V lost 4 bases and J 6 bases, leaving 14 bases between the germline ends. CDR1 and CDR2 from the germline V gene are SGHRS and YFSETQ. CDR3 coding DNA: TGCGCCAGCAGCCCTCAATCTAGGTCCGAGCAGTACTTC. Its protein is CASSPQSRSEQYF.

The V call is TRBV19, the J call TRBJ2-3; TRBD2 matches at 15 bases. V dropped 9 bases and J dropped 5; count of bases not matched to a gene: 6. This CDR3 is 15 amino acids long. The germline V gene has CDR1 LNHDA and CDR2 SQIVND (reference sequence). The CDR3, as DNA: TGTGCCAGCCGACGGACTAGCGGGAGGGGAGATACGCAGTATTTT. It encodes CASRRTSGRGDTQYF.

This chain joins TRBV7-2 and TRBJ2-1; 10 bases match TRBD2. J lost 6 bases, V lost 3 bases, and 11 bases had no gene match. The CDR3 runs to 17 residues. CDR1 and CDR2 (germline): SGHTA, FQGNSA. This CDR3 reads CASSFNYLAGASNEQFF. In DNA, the CDR3 is TGTGCCAGCAGCTTTAATTACCTAGCGGGAGCTTCCAATGAGCAGTTCTTC.

V and J are TRBV11-2 and TRBJ2-7, with a weak D call TRBD2 (6 bases). Germline assignment: CDR1 SGHAT and CDR2 FQNNGV. This CDR3 is built from 15 residues. V was pared by 5 bases and J by 7 bases, with 21 bases between. The CDR3 sequence is CASSPGTAILGEQYF. The CDR3 DNA reads as TGTGCCAGCAGCCCCGGGACTGCCATCCTAGGGGAGCAGTACTTC.